The rows below give T cell receptor beta chains drawn from one sample of a study of blood T cell repertoires in COVID-19. TCRdb's table, derived via immunoSEQ multiplex PCR, lists solely in-frame clones and lacks some. The data hold fewer than 500,000 clones, with 80% to 90% observed a single time. Sequencing was carried out using peripheral blood. The source is a woman aged 25 to 39 with acute or convalescent COVID-19. Both conserved end residues are part of each CDR3. Fields, in order: V gene, J gene, CDR3 protein.

V gene: TRBV15
J gene: TRBJ1-5
CDR3 protein: CATSRGGQGDSPQHF

V gene: TRBV5-1
J gene: TRBJ2-1
CDR3 protein: CASSQDNEQFF

V gene: TRBV5-6
J gene: TRBJ2-1
CDR3 protein: CASSFGTVNEQFF

V gene: TRBV9
J gene: TRBJ2-7
CDR3 protein: CASSVGAGEQYF

V gene: TRBV7-9
J gene: TRBJ2-3
CDR3 protein: CASSLVRGMDTQYF

V gene: TRBV5-1
J gene: TRBJ2-3
CDR3 protein: CASSPGLDSTDTQYF

V gene: TRBV2
J gene: TRBJ2-3
CDR3 protein: CASSDESTDTQYF

V gene: TRBV5-6
J gene: TRBJ1-1
CDR3 protein: CASSLTGGENTEAFF

V gene: TRBV5-5
J gene: TRBJ1-2
CDR3 protein: CASSQQIYGYTF

V gene: TRBV6-5
J gene: TRBJ1-4
CDR3 protein: CASRDRAIEKLFF

V gene: TRBV24-1
J gene: TRBJ2-4
CDR3 protein: CATSDRVDNIQYF

V gene: TRBV11-1
J gene: TRBJ2-2
CDR3 protein: CASSGGANTGELFF

V gene: TRBV19
J gene: TRBJ2-3
CDR3 protein: CASSIAGTRGDTQYF

V gene: TRBV28
J gene: TRBJ1-2
CDR3 protein: CASSSGGDGYTF

V gene: TRBV27
J gene: TRBJ2-7
CDR3 protein: CASSLSTGGVEQYF

V gene: TRBV25-1
J gene: TRBJ1-1
CDR3 protein: CASSEWRENTEAFF

V gene: TRBV30
J gene: TRBJ1-1
CDR3 protein: CAWSNRYTEAFF

V gene: TRBV15
J gene: TRBJ2-2
CDR3 protein: CATSAEGGEAGELFF

V gene: TRBV11-2
J gene: TRBJ2-7
CDR3 protein: CASSPGGSEQYF

V gene: TRBV28
J gene: TRBJ1-1
CDR3 protein: CASTVPGQTTEAFF

V gene: TRBV7-9
J gene: TRBJ1-1
CDR3 protein: CASSFGQGGTEAFF

V gene: TRBV10-3
J gene: TRBJ1-3
CDR3 protein: CAIRLNSGNTIYF

V gene: TRBV12-3/TRBV12-4
J gene: TRBJ2-7
CDR3 protein: CASSPSRRGEQYF

V gene: TRBV6-5
J gene: TRBJ2-7
CDR3 protein: CASSSSGTLYEQYF

V gene: TRBV10-2
J gene: TRBJ2-3
CDR3 protein: CASSLTAGRSDTQYF

V gene: TRBV2
J gene: TRBJ1-1
CDR3 protein: CASRGTGVTEAFF

V gene: TRBV6-5
J gene: TRBJ1-5
CDR3 protein: CACQGGRGNQPQHF

V gene: TRBV21-1
J gene: TRBJ2-3
CDR3 protein: CASSTGYEAEDTDTQYF

V gene: TRBV20-1
J gene: TRBJ1-1
CDR3 protein: CSARRGEGAFF

V gene: TRBV10-1
J gene: TRBJ1-1
CDR3 protein: CASSVGTAGTEAFF

V gene: TRBV7-2
J gene: TRBJ2-5
CDR3 protein: CASSPLGGLAGGETQYF

V gene: TRBV6-5
J gene: TRBJ1-6
CDR3 protein: CASSYIWQDNSPLHF

V gene: TRBV2
J gene: TRBJ1-6
CDR3 protein: CASAGWGVSSPLHF

V gene: TRBV28
J gene: TRBJ1-2
CDR3 protein: CASSLGGVGVDGYTF

V gene: TRBV5-1
J gene: TRBJ2-2
CDR3 protein: CASRHGRAGELFF

V gene: TRBV11-2
J gene: TRBJ2-7
CDR3 protein: CASSPPYYEQYF

V gene: TRBV5-1
J gene: TRBJ2-1
CDR3 protein: CASSPTLTSYNEQFF

V gene: TRBV5-1
J gene: TRBJ2-3
CDR3 protein: CASSVPLAGGVDTQYF

V gene: TRBV3-1/TRBV3-2
J gene: TRBJ2-2
CDR3 protein: CASSRTGKNTGELFF

V gene: TRBV2
J gene: TRBJ2-2
CDR3 protein: CASSSQTSTGELFF

V gene: TRBV10-2
J gene: TRBJ2-5
CDR3 protein: CASSLGTSVQETQYF

V gene: TRBV19
J gene: TRBJ1-1
CDR3 protein: CASSIQGAGAFF

V gene: TRBV5-1
J gene: TRBJ2-7
CDR3 protein: CASSLGWRSEQYF

V gene: TRBV2
J gene: TRBJ2-1
CDR3 protein: CASSEQGISEGQFF

V gene: TRBV11-2
J gene: TRBJ2-2
CDR3 protein: CASSFYIGLSNTGELFF

V gene: TRBV5-1
J gene: TRBJ2-5
CDR3 protein: CASSAAPRETQYF

V gene: TRBV6-5
J gene: TRBJ1-1
CDR3 protein: CASSGTGNRGTEAFF

V gene: TRBV10-3
J gene: TRBJ1-6
CDR3 protein: CASGTVDNSPLHF

V gene: TRBV6-1
J gene: TRBJ2-6
CDR3 protein: CASSEALPGARSGANVLTF

V gene: TRBV5-1
J gene: TRBJ1-3
CDR3 protein: CASADSVSGNTIYF

V gene: TRBV7-3
J gene: TRBJ2-3
CDR3 protein: CASSRGDSTDTQYF

V gene: TRBV6-5
J gene: TRBJ2-7
CDR3 protein: CARLIAGVYEQYF

V gene: TRBV18
J gene: TRBJ2-7
CDR3 protein: CASSPSAGSYEQYF